This T cell receptor (beta chain) was recovered during a study of blood T cell repertoires in COVID-19. Study-wide background: Samples came from the United States, Italy and Spain, spanning acute and convalescent COVID-19. The cDNA or gDNA used as material had been derived from T cells, B-cell-depleted T cells, or PBMCs.

In the original analysis: Amplified reference gene primers provided the basis for estimating nucleated cell counts. Generated by immunoSEQ multiplex PCR, the TCRdb table keeps only in-frame clones and is missing some. That table gives V, J and clone size, and the DNA gave D and trimming. This repertoire shows 300,000 to 400,000 clones, about nine tenths found once; its top ten account for more than 5.5%. During active infection, Seattle patients enrolled and were then monitored through disease. Material: peripheral blood. The TCR originated in a woman in her 70s with COVID-19, enrolled during active disease.

CDR3 nucleotide sequence: TGCGCCAGCAGCTTCTCTGAGGAGCAGTTCTTC. Translating it yields CASSFSEEQFF. J is TRBJ2-1 and V is TRBV5-1; D remains ambiguous. Trimming took off 2 bases at V and 10 bases at J, with 7 bases between the two ends. The CDR3 is 11 residues long. Germline V gives CDR1 SGHRS, CDR2 YFSETQ.